This TCR beta chain is drawn from a study of lymphopenia after photon versus proton radiotherapy. Study results and caveats: Survival link was tested only in deceased patients; proton benefit remains a possibility. After the lymphocyte nadir, photon-treated repertoires showed oligoclonal expansion, especially of CD8+ Temra cells. Relative stability marked proton patients; photon patients lost diversity and naive cells. Post-nadir TCR diversity decline inversely tracked overall survival among those who died.

This clone appeared a few times. Its antigen is still unknown. CDR1 and CDR2 (germline): SGHAT, FQNNGV. V dropped 3 bases and J dropped 3 bases, with 13 bases sitting between them. This CDR3 spans 15 amino acids. Libraries were prepared by immunoSEQ multiplex PCR; TCRdb keeps only in-frame clonotypes and omits some of them. The sample includes 20,000 or so clones, roughly 81% of them seen just once. The sequence was collected from a woman between 45 and 60 years old with pancreatic cancer. The sample consisted of peripheral blood, taken from a patient treated with photon-based radiotherapy. J is TRBJ2-3 and V is TRBV11-2, with D perhaps TRBD1 (7 bases). Here the CDR3 reads CASSFPTGRTDTQYF. The CDR3 region has the DNA TGTGCCAGCAGCTTCCCGACAGGGAGGACAGATACGCAGTATTTT.